The source of this T cell receptor beta chain is a study of CD8+ T cells in alopecia areata. Study-wide findings and caveats: Affected scalp, especially in alopecia totalis/universalis, had a higher clonality than normal scalp did.

Trimming cost V 8 bases and J 2 bases, with 17 bases left between them. The germline gives CDR1 MNHNS, CDR2 SASEGT. The CDR3 extends over 15 amino acids. cDNA reverse transcribed from extracted RNA served as the sequencing template. Using immunoSEQ multiplex PCR, the repertoire was profiled, and TCRdb retains in-frame clones only, with some absent. The sample includes about 180,000 clones, about 67% seen only once; the top ten take over 9.5%. Note on this clone: The antigen is unknown.

The sequenced sample was CD8+ T cells sorted from blood, obtained at week 0. This TCR derives from a human donor with alopecia areata. The chain employs TRBV6-1 and TRBJ2-3; D possibly matches TRBD1 or TRBD2 (5 bases each). The CDR3 bases are TGTGCCAGCTCGAGTGAGGGGCGCGCCACAGATACGCAGTATTTT. Translating gives CASSSEGRATDTQYF.